This T cell receptor (beta chain) was documented in a study of human thymus T cells. Notes on the study in general: Repertoires sampled from thymus and blood appeared biased in V and J gene usage.

Concerning this clone itself: The target antigen is unknown.

Sequenced by immunoSEQ multiplex PCR; TCRdb stores in-frame clones only, minus some. The sample carries tens of thousands of clones, approximately 95% recorded once. Congenital heart defects were the reason for the corrective surgery that the donors, healthy Finnish infants, were having. The length of the CDR3 is 14 residues. From germline, CDR1 is SGHKS and CDR2 YYEKEE (reference sequence). Trimming took 3 bases from V and 5 from J; bases not matched to a gene: 6. Sequencing used blood. The origin of this receptor is a girl under three years old with a congenital heart defect but otherwise immunologically healthy. The rearrangement uses TRBV5-5 and TRBJ2-5, with TRBD2 identical over 8 bases. As DNA, the CDR3 is TGTGCCAGCAGCTGGACGGGAGGGGCGGAGACCCAGTACTTC. This codes for CASSWTGGAETQYF. Full variable domain (outside the CDR3, taken from reference TRBV5-5 and TRBJ2-5): DAGVTQSPTHLIKTRGQQVTLRCSPISGHKSVSWYQQVLGQGPQFIFQYYEKEERGRGNFPDRFSARQFPNYSSELNVNALLLGDSALYLCASSWTGGAETQYFGPGTRLLVL.